This T cell receptor (beta chain) was recovered during a study of blood T cell repertoires in COVID-19. Study overall: Samples of COVID-19 (acute and convalescent) were obtained from the United States, Italy and Spain. From T cells, B-cell-depleted T cells, or PBMCs came the material, which was cDNA or gDNA.

From germline, CDR1 is SNHLY and CDR2 FYNNEI. V shed 7 bases, J shed 0 bases, and the junction held 2 bases outside the gene matches. The CDR3 runs to 14 residues. Original analysis: The authors estimated nucleated cell counts from reference gene primer amplification. Profiling relied on immunoSEQ multiplex PCR, and the TCRdb table lists in-frame clones only, not all of them. D and trimming were read from the DNA, whereas the V and J calls and clone size are those reported in that table. The table shows about 310,000 clones, with around 86% occurring only once. The rearrangement joins TRBV2 to TRBJ1-3; 8 bases line up with TRBD1. The TCR sequence derives from a man aged 45-65 years with active or convalescent COVID-19. The sample consisted of peripheral blood. The CDR3 DNA sequence: TGTGCCAGCACAGGGGGCTACTCTGGAAACACCATATATTTT. It yields the protein CASTGGYSGNTIYF.